This passage covers 19 T cell receptor beta chains from one sample sequenced in a study of T cells in Graves' hyperthyroidism and ophthalmopathy. RNA transcripts served as the template for amplifying TCR beta CDR3 regions. With the HTBI primer set, the TCR CDR3 went through a first round of RT-PCR. Using its own MiXCR run on the multiplex PCR reads, TCRdb lists one record per CDR3 protein. The data show 300,000 to 350,000 distinct CDR3 sequences, 18% seen once. Specimen: blood. The receptors come from a woman between 50 and 59 years old with Graves' hyperthyroidism.

The J gene is TRBJ2-2, the V gene TRBV7-2; D is perhaps TRBD2 (5 bases). CDR1 SGHTA and CDR2 FQGNSA come from the germline V gene. This CDR3 contains 14 residues. V lost 2 bases to trimming and J lost 6 bases, with 10 bases between them. The DNA for the CDR3 is TGTGCCAGCAGCTTAAGGGAGAGGGCCGGGGAGCTGTTTTTT. This encodes CASSLRERAGELFF. The entire variable domain, with the rest obtained from reference TRBV7-2 and TRBJ2-2, is as follows: GAGVSQSPSNKVTEKGKDVELRCDPISGHTALYWYRQSLGQGLEFLIYFQGNSAPDKSGLPSDRFSAERTGGSVSTLTIQRTQQEDSAVYLCASSLRERAGELFFGEGSRLTVL.

This clonotype has more than one count but fewer than ten. The gene calls are TRBV5-1 and TRBJ2-7; D might be TRBD1 or TRBD2, each matching 5 bases. The ends were cut back, 4 bases at V and 0 bases at J, with 23 bases in the middle. Germline CDR1 SGHRS, CDR2 YFSETQ. This CDR3 has 18 amino acids. The CDR3 DNA is TGCGCCAGCAGCCTTGCTACCTCTGTGGGGACCCTCTCCTACGAGCAGTACTTC. Translation: CASSLATSVGTLSYEQYF.

This clonotype was seen at least ten times. The V call is TRBV10-3, the J call TRBJ2-1; 9 bases map to TRBD1. Germline trimming cut 4 bases from V and 9 bases from J; bases unmatched to any gene: 10. From germline, CDR1 is ENHRY and CDR2 SYGVKD. The CDR3 contains 15 residues. CDR3 DNA: TGTGCCATCAGTGCTGAGACAGGGGGTTTTGGTGAGCAGTTCTTC. This sequence encodes CAISAETGGFGEQFF.

This clonotype appeared a few times. The gene calls are TRBV6-2 or TRBV6-3 and TRBJ2-3; D is ambiguous. CDR1 MNHEY and CDR2 SVGEGT come from the germline V gene. This CDR3 spans 16 amino acids. The ends were cut back, 2 bases at V and 2 bases at J, with 14 bases in the middle. This CDR3 reads CASSYVLDSYTDTQYF. CDR3 nucleotides: TGTGCCAGCAGTTACGTCCTCGACTCTTACACAGATACGCAGTATTTT.

The chain combines TRBV27 with TRBJ1-5; D remains unclear. The CDR3 contains 15 residues. From germline, CDR1 is MNHEY and CDR2 SMNVEV (reference sequence). Trimming pared 6 bases from V and 0 bases from J, leaving 12 bases between. CDR3 sequence (DNA): TGTGCCAGCAGGGCAGGCACTTATAGCAATCAGCCCCAGCATTTT. Amino acid sequence: CASRAGTYSNQPQHF.

This clonotype was observed a handful of times. V gene TRBV5-1 combines with J gene TRBJ1-6; 9 nucleotides align to TRBD1. The CDR3 has 14 amino acids. V was pared by 0 bases and J by 8 bases, with 0 bases of the junction left unmatched. Germline V gene data show CDR1 as SGHRS and CDR2 as YFSETQ. The CDR3 here is CASSLGTGDSPLHF. CDR3 bases: TGCGCCAGCAGCTTGGGGACAGGGGATTCACCCCTCCACTTT.

V is TRBV25-1 and J is TRBJ1-6; tentative D call: TRBD1 (5 bases). Germline V gene data show CDR1 as MGHDK and CDR2 as SYGVNS. V dropped 0 bases and J dropped 7 bases, with 13 bases sitting between them. This CDR3 contains 16 residues. The CDR3 bases are TGTGCCAGCAGTGAATATCTCGGGGACGGAAATTCACCCCTCCACTTT. This sequence encodes CASSEYLGDGNSPLHF.

The rearrangement joins TRBV18 to TRBJ2-3, with TRBD2 identical over 7 bases. J was trimmed by 2 bases and V by 2 bases; bases with no gene match: 7. The CDR3 contains 16 residues. The germline CDR1 and CDR2 sequences are KGHSH and LQKENI. As DNA, the CDR3 is TGTGCCAGCTCACCAGGGGGACTAATACACACAGATACGCAGTATTTT. This encodes CASSPGGLIHTDTQYF. The entire variable domain, with the rest obtained from reference TRBV18 and TRBJ2-3, is as follows: NAGVMQNPRHLVRRRGQEARLRCSPMKGHSHVYWYRQLPEEGLKFMVYLQKENIIDESGMPKERFSAEFPKEGPSILRIQQVVRGDSAAYFCASSPGGLIHTDTQYFGPGTRLTVL.

The sample holds many counts of this clonotype. This chain uses TRBV11-2 with TRBJ2-7; D gene unclear. This CDR3 comprises 13 residues. The germline CDR1 and CDR2 sequences are SGHAT and FQNNGV. V lost 4 bases and J 4 bases, leaving 11 bases between the germline ends. CDR3: CASSSSLAYEQYV. DNA for the CDR3: TGTGCCAGCAGCTCATCTTTGGCATACGAGCAGTACGTC.

This clonotype was seen a handful of times. The junction departs from the called germline gene at one end, perhaps through a read error. The V gene is TRBV6-1, the J gene TRBJ2-5, with D maybe TRBD1 (7 bases). Germline CDR1 reads MNHNS; CDR2 reads SASEGT. There are 12 residues in the CDR3. The CDR3 loop is CASSEGGQTHSF. CDR3 in DNA: TGTGCCAGCAGCGAGGGGGGACAGACCCATAGCTTC.

This clonotype has a count of ten or more. The chain couples TRBV3-1 to TRBJ1-1, with D maybe TRBD1 (5 bases). The V end lost 2 bases, the J end lost 11 bases, and 12 bases lay between the germline ends. CDR3 size: 12 residues. The germline V gene encodes CDR1 LGHDT and CDR2 YNNKEL (reference sequence). This chain's CDR3 is CASSQQQARAFF. The DNA of the CDR3 is TGTGCCAGCAGCCAACAACAGGCGCGGGCTTTCTTT.

For this clonotype: Possible read error: a much larger clone is one base away. The chain couples TRBV5-5 to TRBJ1-2, with D possibly being TRBD1 (6 bases). CDR1 is SGHKS, CDR2 YYEKEE, per germline (reference sequence). Deletions cut 5 bases from V and 3 bases from J, with 11 bases between. This CDR3 comprises 13 residues. The CDR3 protein is CASRDSGDYGYTF. CDR3 sequence (DNA): TGTGCCAGCAGGGACAGCGGTGACTATGGCTACACCTTC.

The J gene is TRBJ1-2, the V gene TRBV6-4, with D unclear. V was pared by 5 bases and J by 4 bases, with 17 bases between. Germline values: CDR1 MRHNA, CDR2 SNTAGT. The CDR3 extends over 15 amino acids. The CDR3 DNA reads as TGTGCCAGCAGTACTATAGGACTGGGCCCCTATGGCTACACCTTC. Translation gives CASSTIGLGPYGYTF.

This clonotype was seen only a few times. This sequence joins TRBV12-3 or TRBV12-4 and TRBJ2-5; D perhaps matches TRBD1 (6 bases). This CDR3 has 15 amino acids. Deletions cut 2 bases from V and 1 base from J, with 11 bases between. The CDR3 nucleotides read TGTGCCAGCAGTTTACTACAGGGCGGCCAAGAGACCCAGTACTTC. Translation gives CASSLLQGGQETQYF.

Ten or more counts support this clonotype. This sequence joins TRBV11-2 and TRBJ1-1, with D perhaps matching TRBD1 (5 bases). V was trimmed by 1 base and J by 0 bases, leaving 6 bases between them. The CDR3 has 14 residues. Germline CDR1 SGHAT, CDR2 FQNNGV. The CDR3 here is CASSLAGLNTEAFF. CDR3 DNA sequence: TGTGCCAGCAGCTTAGCAGGGTTGAACACTGAAGCTTTCTTT.

The gene calls are TRBV14 and TRBJ2-1; no firm D call. This CDR3 region has 12 residues. Germline V gene lookup returns CDR1 SGHDN and CDR2 FVKESK. Trimming shortened V by 1 base and J by 8 bases, and 6 bases separated the two germline ends. The CDR3 sequence: CASSQVADEQFF. CDR3 bases: TGTGCCAGCAGCCAAGTGGCGGATGAGCAGTTCTTC.

Many counts were recorded for this clonotype. The rearrangement links TRBV5-1 to TRBJ2-1; D is perhaps TRBD1 (5 bases). Between the trimmed V and J ends, which lost 2 bases and 3 bases, there was a span of 9 bases. The CDR3 length is 14 residues. Germline lookup yields CDR1 SGHRS and CDR2 YFSETQ. CDR3 loop: CASSLETGYNEQFF. The CDR3 bases are TGCGCCAGCAGCTTAGAAACAGGCTACAATGAGCAGTTCTTC. Filled out from reference TRBV5-1 and TRBJ2-1, the complete variable domain reads KAGVTQTPRYLIKTRGQQVTLSCSPISGHRSVSWYQQTPGQGLQFLFEYFSETQRNKGNFPGRFSGRQFSNSRSEMNVSTLELGDSALYLCASSLETGYNEQFFGPGTRLTVL.

This clonotype appeared many times. The V call is TRBV4-2, the J call TRBJ2-7, with D unclear. With 0 bases removed from V and 3 bases from J, the gap between germline ends came to 6 bases. CDR1 and CDR2 (germline): LGHNA, YNFKEQ. The CDR3 totals 13 residues. The CDR3 nucleotides are TGTGCCAGCAGCCAAGATTACGGCTACGAGCAGTACTTC. Its translation: CASSQDYGYEQYF.

The chain has TRBV3-1 and TRBJ1-3; D may be TRBD1 (6 bases). V lost 7 bases and J lost 0, with 10 bases in between. There are 14 residues in the CDR3. Germline V CDR1 and CDR2: LGHDT, YNNKEL (reference sequence). Here the CDR3 reads CASTRTASGNTIYF. The CDR3 nucleotides read TGTGCCAGCACCAGGACAGCCTCTGGAAACACCATATATTTT. Looking up the rest from reference TRBV3-1 and TRBJ1-3 gives the full variable domain: DTAVSQTPKYLVTQMGNDKSIKCEQNLGHDTMYWYKQDSKKFLKIMFSYNNKELIINETVPNRFSPKSPDKAHLNLHINSLELGDSAVYFCASTRTASGNTIYFGEGSWLTVV.